These T cell receptor beta chains were read from a single sample in a study of blood T cell repertoires in COVID-19. Using immunoSEQ multiplex PCR, the repertoire was profiled, and TCRdb retains in-frame clones only, with some absent. The sample lists 200,000 to 300,000 clones; 85% were seen once. The sequencing input was peripheral blood. Receptors originate from a man over 45 with COVID-19, enrolled during active disease. Both conserved end residues are part of each CDR3. The D gene is left open where the match is weak. Expanded clones get a size class; other rows say once, few or many, or leave the size out.

V gene: TRBV20-1; D gene: -; J gene: TRBJ2-3; clone size: -; CDR3 DNA: TGCAGTGCTAGGATGAGAGATACGCAGTATTTT; CDR3 protein: CSARMRDTQYF
V gene: TRBV6-6; D gene: TRBD1; J gene: TRBJ1-2; clone size: -; CDR3 DNA: TGTGCCAGCAGTCCGTCTTGGAACAGGGGCTCTTTGAACTATGGCTACACCTTC; CDR3 protein: CASSPSWNRGSLNYGYTF
V gene: TRBV6-2/TRBV6-3; D gene: TRBD1; J gene: TRBJ1-2; clone size: -; CDR3 DNA: TGTGCCAGCAGTCGGACAGGTCTTTATGGCTACACCTTC; CDR3 protein: CASSRTGLYGYTF
V gene: TRBV19; D gene: -; J gene: TRBJ1-5; clone size: -; CDR3 DNA: TGTGCCAGTAGTATAGAGCGGAGTAGCAATCAGCCCCAGCATTTT; CDR3 protein: CASSIERSSNQPQHF
V gene: TRBV7-2; D gene: TRBD1; J gene: TRBJ2-7; clone size: -; CDR3 DNA: TGTGCCAGCAGCAAGACAGGGCCCTCTACCTACGAGCAGTACTTC; CDR3 protein: CASSKTGPSTYEQYF
V gene: TRBV13; D gene: -; J gene: TRBJ2-1; clone size: -; CDR3 DNA: TGTGCCAGCAGCTTAAATAAGGGACTCTGGGCCTACAATGAGCAGTTCTTC; CDR3 protein: CASSLNKGLWAYNEQFF
V gene: TRBV27; D gene: TRBD1; J gene: TRBJ1-1; clone size: -; CDR3 DNA: TGTGCCGAGGGACAGGTTACGATGAACACTGAAGCTTTCTTT; CDR3 protein: CAEGQVTMNTEAFF
V gene: TRBV19; D gene: TRBD1; J gene: TRBJ2-2; clone size: -; CDR3 DNA: TGTGCCAGTAGTAAGCCGGGACAGAGGAACACCGGGGAGCTGTTTTTT; CDR3 protein: CASSKPGQRNTGELFF
V gene: TRBV14; D gene: -; J gene: TRBJ1-3; clone size: -; CDR3 DNA: TGTGCCAGCAGCTACTCCCAATTCCGGAACACCATATATTTT; CDR3 protein: CASSYSQFRNTIYF
V gene: TRBV25-1; D gene: -; J gene: TRBJ2-5; clone size: -; CDR3 DNA: TGTGCCAGCAGTTACTTCGAGGGAGCAGAGACCCAGTACTTC; CDR3 protein: CASSYFEGAETQYF
V gene: TRBV6-5; D gene: -; J gene: TRBJ1-5; clone size: -; CDR3 DNA: TGTGCCAGCAGTTACGTGGGCCCTAATCAGCCCCAGCATTTT; CDR3 protein: CASSYVGPNQPQHF
V gene: TRBV2; D gene: -; J gene: TRBJ1-6; clone size: -; CDR3 DNA: TGTGCCAGCAGGCGGAGCAGGGCGAATTCACCCCTCCACTTT; CDR3 protein: CASRRSRANSPLHF
V gene: TRBV18; D gene: TRBD1; J gene: TRBJ1-1; clone size: -; CDR3 DNA: TGTGCCAGCTCCGAAGGACAGGCTGTGAACACTGAAGCTTTCTTT; CDR3 protein: CASSEGQAVNTEAFF
V gene: TRBV19; D gene: -; J gene: TRBJ2-5; clone size: -; CDR3 DNA: TGTGCCAGTAGTATTGGGGGGAAAGAGACCCAGTACTTC; CDR3 protein: CASSIGGKETQYF
V gene: TRBV7-2; D gene: -; J gene: TRBJ2-7; clone size: -; CDR3 DNA: TGTGCCAGCAGCTGGACGCACAGGGTTACTTACGAGCAGTACTTC; CDR3 protein: CASSWTHRVTYEQYF
V gene: TRBV10-3; D gene: TRBD1; J gene: TRBJ2-7; clone size: -; CDR3 DNA: TGTGCCAGCAAGCTGGGACAGGGGGTCGAGCAGTACTTC; CDR3 protein: CASKLGQGVEQYF
V gene: TRBV5-1; D gene: -; J gene: TRBJ1-6; clone size: -; CDR3 DNA: TGCGCCAGCAGCCCGGACCGGGGTATCTCACCCCTCCACTTT; CDR3 protein: CASSPDRGISPLHF
V gene: TRBV7-9; D gene: -; J gene: TRBJ1-5; clone size: once; CDR3 DNA: TGTGCCAGCAGCTTAGCATCGGGGAATCAGCCCCAGCATTTT; CDR3 protein: CASSLASGNQPQHF
V gene: TRBV6-2/TRBV6-3; D gene: -; J gene: TRBJ1-1; clone size: -; CDR3 DNA: TGTGCCAGCAGTTACTCGATGAGGGTAATGAACACTGAAGCTTTCTTT; CDR3 protein: CASSYSMRVMNTEAFF
V gene: TRBV5-1; D gene: TRBD2; J gene: TRBJ2-1; clone size: -; CDR3 DNA: TGCGCCAGCAGCTTGTCGGGACTAGCGGGGTGGAGAAGCCCCTACAATGAGCAGTTCTTC; CDR3 protein: CASSLSGLAGWRSPYNEQFF
V gene: TRBV21-1; D gene: -; J gene: TRBJ1-3; clone size: -; CDR3 DNA: TGTGCCAGCAGCAAGACAGGGTATTACAACACCATATATTTT; CDR3 protein: CASSKTGYYNTIYF
V gene: TRBV10-2; D gene: TRBD2; J gene: TRBJ2-3; clone size: once; CDR3 DNA: TGCGCCATTTCTTTAGCGGGGTCTAGCACAGATACGCAGTATTTT; CDR3 protein: CAISLAGSSTDTQYF
V gene: TRBV29-1; D gene: -; J gene: TRBJ1-1; clone size: -; CDR3 DNA: TGCAGCGTTGAAGTCAAGGAGGTTTTGGAAGCTTTCTTT; CDR3 protein: CSVEVKEVLEAFF
V gene: TRBV7-3; D gene: -; J gene: TRBJ2-5; clone size: once; CDR3 DNA: TGTGCCAGCAGCCGCGGATCCCAAGAGACCCAGTACTTC; CDR3 protein: CASSRGSQETQYF
V gene: TRBV29-1; D gene: TRBD2; J gene: TRBJ2-1; clone size: few; CDR3 DNA: TGCAGCGGCAGCGGGGGGCCATGGAATGAGCAGTTCTTC; CDR3 protein: CSGSGGPWNEQFF